This is a list of T cell receptor beta chains from one sample in a study of T-cell memory formation after mild COVID-19. TCRdb independently ran MiXCR on the 5' RACE reads; one entry per CDR3 protein. The data hold about 260,000 distinct CDR3 sequences, with 16% observed a single time. Sequencing was performed on PBMCs or a T cell subset sorted from them (not recorded which). The receptors were sampled from a man between 18 and 29 years old who had mild COVID-19 (a few samples of this study predate the infection). Cell type and time point are not known. Each CDR3 is given with its conserved first and last residue. The D gene is left open where the match is weak. For some rows the clone size is stated as once, few or many, or as a class when expanded; others skip it.

d_call,cdr3_length,v_call,clone_size,j_call,cdr3_aa,cdr3_nt
NA,14,TRBV12-3/TRBV12-4,NA,TRBJ1-2,CASSLGPQYYGYTF,TGTGCCAGCAGTTTAGGGCCGCAATACTATGGCTACACCTTC
NA,13,TRBV4-3,NA,TRBJ2-1,CASSRTGPDEQFF,TGCGCCAGCAGCCGTACAGGTCCGGATGAGCAGTTCTTC
TRBD1,14,TRBV5-1,few,TRBJ1-4,CASSPTGDVEKLFF,TGCGCCAGCAGCCCGACAGGGGATGTGGAAAAACTGTTTTTT
NA,15,TRBV4-1,NA,TRBJ2-1,CASSLTPYSYNEQFF,TGCGCCAGCAGCCTTACACCCTACTCCTACAATGAGCAGTTCTTC
NA,14,TRBV12-3/TRBV12-4,many,TRBJ2-2,CASKPGQNSGELFF,TGTGCCAGCAAACCGGGACAAAACTCCGGGGAGCTGTTTTTT
NA,13,TRBV27,NA,TRBJ1-2,CASSLSEGSGYTF,TGTGCCAGCAGTTTATCAGAGGGGAGTGGCTACACCTTC
NA,17,TRBV5-1,NA,TRBJ2-1,CASSPGGAMSSYNEQFF,TGCGCCAGCAGCCCCGGAGGGGCGATGAGCTCCTACAATGAGCAGTTCTTC
NA,14,TRBV2,NA,TRBJ2-1,CASSIRTNYNEQFF,TGTGCCAGCAGTATAAGGACTAACTACAATGAGCAGTTCTTC
NA,15,TRBV5-1,few,TRBJ2-2,CASSLEGIYTGELFF,TGCGCCAGCAGCTTGGAAGGGATATACACCGGGGAGCTGTTTTTT
TRBD1,14,TRBV19,NA,TRBJ2-1,CASRTQGAYNEQFF,TGTGCCAGTAGAACCCAGGGGGCCTACAATGAGCAGTTCTTC
TRBD1,14,TRBV11-2,few,TRBJ2-5,CASSSQGFVETQYF,TGTGCCAGCAGCTCACAGGGGTTTGTAGAGACCCAGTACTTC
NA,15,TRBV2,few,TRBJ2-5,CASSLSRVRGETQYF,TGTGCCAGCAGTCTTTCCCGGGTTCGGGGGGAGACCCAGTACTTC
TRBD1,14,TRBV12-3/TRBV12-4,many,TRBJ2-7,CASSHGQGAYEQYF,TGTGCCAGCAGTCACGGACAGGGGGCCTACGAGCAGTACTTC
NA,14,TRBV19,NA,TRBJ2-3,CASSSLSRTDTQYF,TGTGCCAGTAGTTCCCTAAGCCGCACAGATACGCAGTATTTT
TRBD1,14,TRBV20-1,few,TRBJ2-3,CSAPRTGSTDTQYF,TGCAGTGCCCCAAGGACAGGGAGCACAGATACGCAGTATTTT
TRBD2,15,TRBV25-1,few,TRBJ2-7,CASSETGTTPYEQYF,TGTGCCAGCAGTGAGACCGGGACTACCCCCTACGAGCAGTACTTC
NA,14,TRBV6-5,NA,TRBJ2-1,CASSYLSGHNEQFF,TGTGCCAGCAGTTACCTTTCGGGGCACAATGAGCAGTTCTTC
NA,12,TRBV20-1,few,TRBJ2-1,CSAGGSYNEQFF,TGCAGTGCTGGAGGATCCTACAATGAGCAGTTCTTC
NA,15,TRBV14,many,TRBJ2-5,CASSQDRSMQETQYF,TGTGCCAGCAGCCAAGATCGGAGCATGCAAGAGACCCAGTACTTC
NA,18,TRBV4-3,few,TRBJ1-3,CASSPPPAGESSGNTIYF,TGCGCCAGCAGCCCCCCTCCGGCAGGCGAGAGCTCTGGAAACACCATATATTTT
NA,15,TRBV4-1,few,TRBJ2-3,CASSQDRHHTDTQYF,TGCGCCAGCAGCCAAGACAGGCACCACACAGATACGCAGTATTTT
NA,14,TRBV5-6,NA,TRBJ1-6,CASSLVGSNSPLHF,TGTGCCAGCAGCTTGGTTGGGAGTAATTCACCCCTCCACTTT
NA,14,TRBV6-5,NA,TRBJ2-1,CASSHGTGVGEQFF,TGTGCCAGCAGCCACGGGACTGGGGTGGGTGAGCAGTTCTTC
TRBD1,15,TRBV18,NA,TRBJ2-1,CASSPRDSSYNEQFF,TGTGCCAGCTCACCAAGGGACAGCTCCTACAATGAGCAGTTCTTC
NA,13,TRBV18,few,TRBJ1-2,CASSPYGGDGYTF,TGTGCCAGCTCCCCATATGGGGGAGATGGCTACACCTTC
TRBD2,14,TRBV6-2/TRBV6-3,few,TRBJ2-3,CAIRLAGGTDTQYF,TGTGCCATCCGACTAGCGGGGGGCACAGATACGCAGTATTTT
NA,15,TRBV5-6,NA,TRBJ2-1,CASSLASAGPNEQFF,TGTGCCAGCAGTTTGGCTTCGGCAGGGCCGAATGAGCAGTTCTTC
NA,13,TRBV4-1,NA,TRBJ2-2,CASSQEIFGELFF,TGCGCCAGCAGCCAAGAAATCTTCGGGGAGCTGTTTTTT
NA,13,TRBV4-3,many,TRBJ2-5,CASSQGAQETQYF,TGCGCCAGCAGCCAAGGGGCTCAAGAGACCCAGTACTTC
NA,15,TRBV6-5,few,TRBJ1-2,CASSYSSSRHYGYTF,TGTGCCAGCAGTTACTCCTCGAGCAGGCACTATGGCTACACCTTC